This T cell receptor (beta chain) was observed in a study of blood T cell repertoires in COVID-19. Looking at the study overall: Both acute and convalescent COVID-19 samples were obtained from the United States, Italy and Spain.

With 7 bases clipped from V and 5 bases from J, the junction kept 10 bases outside the gene matches. The CDR3 is 14 residues long. Germline CDR1 reads ENHRY; CDR2 reads SYGVKD. Original analysis: Amplification with reference gene primers provided the estimates of nucleated cell counts. The data were produced by immunoSEQ multiplex PCR, yet TCRdb's version contains in-frame clones alone and is incomplete. The V and J calls and clone size were taken over from that table, and D and trimming were inferred from the DNA. The table lists about 370,000 clones, 80% to 90% of them singletons, with 3% in the top ten.

The sequence was collected from a woman in her twenties or thirties with COVID-19, enrolled during active disease. The sample comprised peripheral blood. The chain has TRBV10-3 and TRBJ2-7; 8 positions agree with TRBD1. CDR3 in DNA: TGTGCCATCACCCAGGACAGGGAACTCCACGAGCAGTACTTC. Protein: CAITQDRELHEQYF.